One and the same sample provided the 18 T cell receptor beta chains below, sequenced in a study of T cells in Graves' hyperthyroidism and ophthalmopathy. Amplified regions were TCR beta CDR3 sequences from RNA transcripts. Using the HTBI primer set, a first-round RT-PCR was run on the TCR CDR3. TCRdb re-analysed the multiplex PCR reads in MiXCR, keeping a single row per CDR3 protein. The table lists over 500,000 distinct CDR3 sequences, roughly 16% of them singletons. The sequencing input was blood. All receptors come from a woman in her 30s with Graves' ophthalmopathy.

The chain joins TRBV28 to TRBJ2-7; 8 nucleotides match TRBD1. V was clipped by 6 bases and J by 3 bases; unmatched bases: 7. The V gene's germline CDR1 is MDHEN and CDR2 SYDVKM. This CDR3 is 14 amino acids long. Here the CDR3 reads CASSRGQGIYEQYF. CDR3 DNA sequence: TGTGCCAGCAGCCGCGGACAGGGTATCTACGAGCAGTACTTC.

V gene TRBV25-1 combines with J gene TRBJ2-7; 8 positions match TRBD1. Germline V gene lookup returns CDR1 MGHDK and CDR2 SYGVNS. V lost 4 bases and J lost 7; bases outside the gene matches: 15. The CDR3 is made up of 16 amino acids. CDR3 protein: CASSGPGRQGAGEQYF. The CDR3 nucleotides are TGTGCCAGCAGTGGTCCGGGAAGGCAGGGGGCGGGAGAGCAGTACTTC.

This chain joins TRBV27 and TRBJ2-7; maybe TRBD2 (6 bases). Germline V gene data show CDR1 as MNHEY and CDR2 as SMNVEV (reference sequence). Trimming took 0 bases from V and 3 from J, leaving 18 bases between them. The CDR3 covers 17 residues. CDR3 nucleotides: TGTGCCAGCAGTTTATCGGCATCCGGGACTTGGTACTACGAGCAGTACTTC. It translates to CASSLSASGTWYYEQYF.

This clonotype came up a few times. The V and J genes are TRBV20-1 and TRBJ2-1; the match to TRBD2 covers 7 bases. Germline V gene sequence: CDR1 DFQATT, CDR2 SNEGSKA (reference sequence). The CDR3 spans 14 residues. CDR3 in amino acids: CRRTWREPYNEQFF. The CDR3 nucleotides read TGCAGGAGGACTTGGCGGGAGCCTTACAATGAGCAGTTCTTC.

This chain links TRBV7-9 with TRBJ1-1, with D unclear. The length of the CDR3 is 11 residues. Germline V gives CDR1 SEHNR, CDR2 FQNEAQ (reference sequence). V shed 1 base and J shed 6 bases, with 3 bases lying between them. The DNA of the CDR3 is TGTGCCAGCAGCTTAGAACCTGAAGCTTTCTTT. This gives the protein CASSLEPEAFF. The variable domain in full, with the rest retrieved from reference TRBV7-9 and TRBJ1-1, is DTGVSQNPRHKITKRGQNVTFRCDPISEHNRLYWYRQTLGQGPEFLTYFQNEAQLEKSRLLSDRFSAERPKGSFSTLEIQRTEQGDSAMYLCASSLEPEAFFGQGTRLTVV.

This clonotype was observed at least ten times. V is TRBV2 and J is TRBJ1-5, with D perhaps TRBD1 (5 bases). Germline CDR1 SNHLY, CDR2 FYNNEI. The germline V and J ends were trimmed by 5 bases and 1 base, with 12 bases remaining between them. CDR3 length: 15 residues. The CDR3 protein is CASSQTGRSNQPQHF. As DNA, the CDR3 is TGTGCCAGCAGTCAGACGGGACGGAGCAATCAGCCCCAGCATTTT.

The chain has TRBV4-1 and TRBJ2-3, with 7 bases that match TRBD2. This CDR3 is built from 17 residues. Germline CDR1 reads MGHRA; CDR2 reads YSYEKL. V trimming: 4 bases; J trimming: 6 bases; junction bases outside the gene matches: 16. The CDR3 region has the DNA TGCGCCAGCAGCCTAAGCGGTGGGGGGGACCCCGGGGATACGCAGTATTTT. It encodes CASSLSGGGDPGDTQYF.

This clonotype was seen a handful of times. The chain uses TRBV7-2 and TRBJ2-6; TRBD1 aligns across 11 bases. J lost 2 bases, V lost 1 base, and 10 bases had no gene match. This CDR3 spans 20 amino acids. Germline CDR1 reads SGHTA; CDR2 reads FQGNSA. The CDR3 coding sequence is TGTGCCAGCAGCTTAGGTTTCCCCGGGACAGGGGGGGCTGGGGCCAACGTCCTGACTTTC. Translated: CASSLGFPGTGGAGANVLTF.

This clonotype was detected many times. The rearrangement uses TRBV12-3 or TRBV12-4 and TRBJ2-1; D ambiguous. The ends were cut back, 1 base at V and 8 bases at J, with 9 bases in the middle. This CDR3 has 13 amino acids. The DNA of the CDR3 is TGTGCCAGCAGTTTAGGTAGTCTCGATGAGCAGTTCTTC. Its translation is CASSLGSLDEQFF.

Comments on this clonotype: As the CDR3 is not closed by the conserved phenylalanine or tryptophan, this likely results from a read error. The chain carries TRBV12-3 or TRBV12-4 and TRBJ1-5; 7 bases align to TRBD1. V was pared by 5 bases and J by 1 base, with 8 bases of the junction left unmatched. The CDR3 length is 16 residues. CDR3 sequence (DNA): TGTGCCAGCAGTATAACCGGGACAGAGAGCAATCAGCCCCAGCATCTT. This translates into CASSITGTESNQPQHL.

In this sample, this clonotype turned up many times. The CDR3 sequence is CATSDFRGDTQYF. In DNA form, the CDR3 reads TGTGCCACCAGTGATTTTCGAGGGGATACGCAGTATTTT. The chain carries TRBV24-1 and TRBJ2-3; D perhaps matches TRBD2 (5 bases). The CDR3 is 13 amino acids. V lost 1 base and J 6 bases, leaving 7 bases between the germline ends. CDR1 KGHDR and CDR2 SFDVKD come from the germline V gene.

This clonotype occurred once. The rearrangement joins TRBV19 to TRBJ1-2, with 10 bases lining up with TRBD1. This CDR3 region has 17 residues. CDR1 is LNHDA, CDR2 SQIVND, per germline (reference sequence). V was pared by 0 bases and J by 3 bases, with 7 bases of the junction left unmatched. The CDR3 region has the DNA TGTGCCAGTAGTATAGATCCTGGGACAGGGGTCGACTATGGCTACACCTTC. This codes for CASSIDPGTGVDYGYTF.

There are many counts of this clonotype. The chain combines TRBV2 with TRBJ2-3; D is unresolved. Trimming stripped 6 bases from V and 3 bases from J, with 13 bases between. CDR1 and CDR2 from the germline V gene are SNHLY and FYNNEI. CDR3 size: 14 residues. CDR3 in amino acids: CASRRAPRTDTQYF. The CDR3 bases are TGTGCCAGCAGAAGGGCCCCGAGGACAGATACGCAGTATTTT.

This clonotype was seen ten or more times. This chain links TRBV20-1 with TRBJ2-1; D is perhaps TRBD2 (7 bases). The CDR3 totals 14 residues. Germline assignment: CDR1 DFQATT and CDR2 SNEGSKA (reference sequence). V shed 6 bases and J shed 8 bases, with 20 bases lying between them. The CDR3 reads CSAPRGGTPDEQFF. The CDR3 DNA reads TGCAGTGCGCCGAGGGGGGGCACACCGGATGAGCAGTTCTTC.

The J gene is TRBJ1-3, the V gene TRBV5-1; weak D call: TRBD1 (6 bases). CDR1 and CDR2 from the germline V gene are SGHRS and YFSETQ. There are 15 residues in the CDR3. V was shortened by 6 bases and J by 0 bases, with 13 bases between the two germline ends. The CDR3 spells CASTDSVLSGNTIYF. The CDR3 DNA sequence: TGCGCCAGCACGGACAGCGTTCTCTCTGGAAACACCATATATTTT.

The chain is built from TRBV11-2 and TRBJ1-5; 10 bases map to TRBD1. The CDR3 length is 15 residues. The V gene end was trimmed by 5 bases and the J gene end by 5 bases; junction bases not matched to a gene: 6. Germline lookup yields CDR1 SGHAT and CDR2 FQNNGV. CDR3 coding DNA: TGTGCCAGCAGCCCAGGACAGGGGGGCTATCAGCCCCAGCATTTT. Residues: CASSPGQGGYQPQHF.

This clonotype has a count of ten or more. J is TRBJ2-7 and V is TRBV20-1, with D perhaps TRBD2 (6 bases). Trimming left V 5 bases short and J 0 bases short, with 14 bases between. This CDR3 contains 14 residues. Germline CDR1 DFQATT, CDR2 SNEGSKA (reference sequence). The CDR3 DNA sequence: TGCAGTGCTCATGAGAGCGGGTCCTCCTACGAGCAGTACTTC. It translates to CSAHESGSSYEQYF.

In its sample, this clonotype was seen once. The CDR3 loop is CSAREPTGGPYEQYF. The CDR3 region has the DNA TGCAGTGCTAGAGAACCGACAGGGGGCCCCTACGAGCAGTACTTC. The rearrangement uses TRBV20-1 and TRBJ2-7, with 10 bases aligning to TRBD1. The V segment lost 0 bases and the J segment 2 bases; nucleotides outside the gene matches: 4. Germline V gene sequence: CDR1 DFQATT, CDR2 SNEGSKA (reference sequence). This CDR3 is built from 15 residues.